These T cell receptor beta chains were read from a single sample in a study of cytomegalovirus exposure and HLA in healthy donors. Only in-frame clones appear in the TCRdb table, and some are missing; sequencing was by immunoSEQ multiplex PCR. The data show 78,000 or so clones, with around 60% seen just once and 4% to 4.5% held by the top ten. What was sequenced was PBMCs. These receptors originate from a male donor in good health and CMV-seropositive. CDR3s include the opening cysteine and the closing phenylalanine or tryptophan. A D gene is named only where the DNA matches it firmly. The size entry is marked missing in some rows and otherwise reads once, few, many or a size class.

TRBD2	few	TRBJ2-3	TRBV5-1	CASSLGTSRGDTQYF	TGCGCCAGCAGCCTTGGGACTAGCCGAGGAGATACGCAGTATTTT
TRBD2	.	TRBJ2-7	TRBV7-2	CASSYLTSGRVAYEQYF	TGTGCCAGCAGCTATTTGACTAGCGGGAGGGTGGCCTACGAGCAGTACTTC
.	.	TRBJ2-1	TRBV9	CASSVGEQGWGYNEQFF	TGTGCCAGCAGCGTAGGGGAACAGGGATGGGGATACAATGAGCAGTTCTTC
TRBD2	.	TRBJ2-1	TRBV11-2	CASSLRTSGFDEQFF	TGTGCCAGCAGCTTAAGGACTAGCGGGTTCGATGAGCAGTTCTTC
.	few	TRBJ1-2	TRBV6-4	CASSEGAQGFGGGSYTF	TGTGCCAGCAGTGAAGGAGCGCAGGGGTTTGGTGGTGGAAGCTACACCTTC
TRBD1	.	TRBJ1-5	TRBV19	CASRTGTGRGQPQHF	TGTGCCAGTAGAACCGGGACAGGAAGAGGTCAGCCCCAGCATTTT
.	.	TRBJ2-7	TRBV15	CATSRPPRRGGEEQYF	TGTGCCACCAGCAGGCCTCCGCGGCGAGGGGGGGAGGAGCAGTACTTC
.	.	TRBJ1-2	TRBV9	CASSAEARTGGYGYTF	TGTGCCAGCAGCGCCGAGGCCCGCACAGGCGGCTATGGCTACACCTTC
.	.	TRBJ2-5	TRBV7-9	CASSQGAQSQYF	TGTGCCAGCAGTCAAGGTGCACAGTCCCAGTACTTC
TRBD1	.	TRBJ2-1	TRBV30	CAWWDRDYNEQFF	TGTGCCTGGTGGGACAGGGATTACAATGAGCAGTTCTTC
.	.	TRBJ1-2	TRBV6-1	CASSPTGPQGGGYTF	TGTGCCAGCAGCCCCACCGGGCCCCAAGGAGGGGGCTACACCTTC
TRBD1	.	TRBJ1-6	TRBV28	CASTGTADSPLHF	TGTGCCAGCACCGGGACAGCGGATTCACCCCTCCACTTT
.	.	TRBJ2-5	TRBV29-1	CSVVPPPVAGETQYF	TGCAGCGTTGTGCCCCCCCCGGTAGCTGGGGAGACCCAGTACTTC
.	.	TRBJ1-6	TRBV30	CAWSVTRVDSYNSPLHF	TGTGCCTGGAGTGTAACCAGGGTGGACTCCTATAATTCACCCCTCCACTTT
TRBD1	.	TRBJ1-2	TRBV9	CASSPGTGSYGYTF	TGTGCCAGCAGCCCCGGGACAGGGAGCTATGGCTACACCTTC
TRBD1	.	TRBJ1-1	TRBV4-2	CASSRDRDTEAFF	TGTGCCAGCAGCCGGGACAGGGACACTGAAGCTTTCTTT
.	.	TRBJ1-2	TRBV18	CASSPSSGYTF	TGTGCCAGCTCACCATCGAGTGGCTACACCTTC
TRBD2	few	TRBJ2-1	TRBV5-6	CASSLYRGLAGVREQFF	TGTGCCAGCAGCTTGTACCGGGGACTAGCGGGAGTGCGGGAGCAGTTCTTC
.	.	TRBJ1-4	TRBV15	CATSTAGPKALFF	TGTGCCACCAGCACCGCGGGGCCGAAAGCACTGTTTTTT
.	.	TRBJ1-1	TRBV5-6	CASSLDRDTEAFF	TGTGCCAGCAGCTTGGACAGGGACACTGAAGCTTTCTTT
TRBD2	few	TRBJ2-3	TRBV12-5	CASGLDEAGVRGTQYF	TGTGCTAGTGGTTTGGATGAAGCGGGGGTCCGGGGTACGCAGTATTTT
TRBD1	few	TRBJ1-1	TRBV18	CASSPGQGTTEAFF	TGTGCCAGCTCACCGGGACAGGGGACCACTGAAGCTTTCTTT
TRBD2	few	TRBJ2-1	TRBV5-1	CASSSRTSGGSYNEQFF	TGCGCCAGCAGCTCAAGGACTAGCGGGGGCTCTTACAATGAGCAGTTCTTC
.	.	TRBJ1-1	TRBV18	CASSPPMGTQNTEAFF	TGTGCCAGCTCACCACCGATGGGGACACAGAACACTGAAGCTTTCTTT
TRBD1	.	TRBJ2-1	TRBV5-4	CASSKDRDHEQFF	TGTGCCAGCAGCAAGGACAGGGACCATGAGCAGTTCTTC
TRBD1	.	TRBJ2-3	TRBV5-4	CASSLDRGGADTQYF	TGTGCCAGCAGCTTGGACAGGGGTGGTGCAGATACGCAGTATTTT
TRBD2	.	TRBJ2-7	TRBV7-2	CASSSGLAGAVGEQYF	TGTGCCAGCAGCTCGGGACTAGCGGGGGCCGTGGGTGAGCAGTACTTC
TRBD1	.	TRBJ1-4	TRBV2	CASSGRTGTGGRKLFF	TGTGCCAGCAGTGGCCGAACTGGGACAGGGGGCCGAAAACTGTTTTTT
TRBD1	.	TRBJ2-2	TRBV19	CASSRGQGRALDRELFF	TGTGCCAGTAGTAGGGGACAGGGCAGGGCACTGGACCGGGAGCTGTTTTTT
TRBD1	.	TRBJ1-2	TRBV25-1	CASSDPTGNYGYTF	TGTGCCAGCAGTGACCCGACAGGGAACTATGGCTACACCTTC
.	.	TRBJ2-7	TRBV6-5	CASSYGQSRHEQYF	TGTGCCAGCAGTTATGGACAGTCCCGCCACGAGCAGTACTTC
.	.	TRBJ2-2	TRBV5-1	CASSLTQGTNTGELFF	TGCGCCAGCAGCTTGACACAGGGCACGAACACCGGGGAGCTGTTTTTT
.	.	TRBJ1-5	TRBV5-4	CASRPTLNRRCNQPQHF	TGTGCCAGCAGGCCGACCCTAAACAGGAGATGCAATCAGCCCCAGCATTTT
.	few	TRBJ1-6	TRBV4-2	CASSQERGTSAPLHF	TGTGCCAGCAGCCAAGAAAGGGGGACGAGCGCACCCCTCCACTTT
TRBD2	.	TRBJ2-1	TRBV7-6	CASSLTSGYNEQFF	TGTGCCAGCAGCTTGACTAGCGGGTACAATGAGCAGTTCTTC
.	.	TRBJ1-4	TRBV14	CASSRRTTNEKLFF	TGTGCCAGCAGCCGTAGAACAACTAATGAAAAACTGTTTTTT
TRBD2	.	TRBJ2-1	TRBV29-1	CSVAGGGPDEQFF	TGCAGCGTTGCCGGGGGAGGGCCCGATGAGCAGTTCTTC
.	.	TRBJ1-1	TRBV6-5	CASSYGGLNTEAFF	TGTGCCAGCAGTTACGGTGGCCTGAACACTGAAGCTTTCTTT
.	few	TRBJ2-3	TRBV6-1	CASSDRVIDTQYF	TGTGCCAGCAGTGACAGGGTGATAGATACGCAGTATTTT
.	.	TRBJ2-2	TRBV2	CASPSGGSGELFF	TGTGCCAGCCCCTCAGGGGGGAGCGGGGAGCTGTTTTTT
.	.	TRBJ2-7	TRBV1	CTSSHPGLYLYEQYF	TGCACCAGCAGCCACCCGGGACTCTATTTATACGAGCAGTACTTC
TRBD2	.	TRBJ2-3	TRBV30	CAWRGGAGGPTQYF	TGTGCCTGGAGGGGCGGGGCGGGAGGCCCTACGCAGTATTTT